The entry below gives a single T cell receptor (beta chain) sequence along with its context. Its specificity is unknown. This sample stems from a study of CXCR3-negative and CXCR3-positive naive CD8 T cells. Regarding the study as a whole: Memory CD8+ cells showed much lower diversity, while both naive subsets were comparably high.

The TRB libraries of cDNA were built by UMI-labeled 5' RACE. Each CDR3 protein gets one entry in TCRdb, which reprocessed the 5' RACE reads and gives no DNA. This sample's table has approximately 56,000 distinct CDR3 sequences. The CDR3 loop spans 15 amino acids. CDR1 is SQVTM, CDR2 ANQGSEA, per germline. The sequence derives from a human donor in good health. Some clones in this sample may be carry-over from other donors' samples. Sequenced: naive CXCR3- CD8+ T cells from blood. Subset of the sample: CD45RO-CCR7+CD27+CD95- naive CD8+ T cells lacking CXCR3 (TNR3-). The rearrangement links TRBV29-1 to TRBJ2-7; TCRdb lists TRBD2, though no DNA is available to test this call. This CDR3 reads CSVEAREGLSYEQYF.